This T cell receptor beta chain appears in the sequencing data of a study of T cell repertoires in cytomegalovirus infection. TCRdb processed the reads anew with MiXCR; each CDR3 protein has one entry. The sample consists of 150,000 to 160,000 distinct CDR3 sequences, 20% to 30% of them appearing once. Trimming cost V 2 bases and J 1 base, with 12 bases left between them. Germline-derived CDR1 and CDR2 are MNHEY and SVGAGI. The CDR3 loop spans 16 amino acids. V usage is TRBV6-5 and J usage is TRBJ2-1, with D possibly being TRBD1 or TRBD2 (6 bases each). This clonotype originated in a human donor in good health (CMV status not recorded). Some clones in this sample may be carry-over from other donors' samples. Sequencing input: PBMCs. The CDR3 DNA reads TGTGCCAGCAGTTACGGCGGAGGGGGATCCTACAATGAGCAGTTCTTC. This codes for CASSYGGGGSYNEQFF.